This passage covers 14 T cell receptor beta chains from one sample sequenced in a study of T-cell memory formation after mild COVID-19. TCRdb reanalysed the 5' RACE reads using MiXCR and keeps one entry per CDR3 protein. Of fewer than 50,000 distinct CDR3 sequences in the sample, 9.5% are singletons; the top ten hold 12%. What was sequenced was PBMCs or a T cell subset sorted from them (not recorded which). The receptors originated from an adult woman who had mild COVID-19 (a few samples of this study predate the infection). Cell type and time point are not known.

This clonotype was counted ten times or more. The J gene is TRBJ1-1, the V gene TRBV5-1, with D perhaps TRBD1 (5 bases). Germline assignment: CDR1 SGHRS and CDR2 YFSETQ. Trimming removed 1 base from V and 4 bases from J, with 11 bases in between. The CDR3 runs to 14 residues. The CDR3 DNA reads TGCGCCAGCAGCTTGTCCAGGGCGAGCACTGAAGCTTTCTTT. Translated, it gives CASSLSRASTEAFF.

A few counts support this clonotype. This CDR3 is CASSLAQGNYGYTF. CDR3 bases: TGTGCCAGCAGCTTAGCCCAGGGGAACTATGGCTACACCTTC. The chain carries TRBV7-8 and TRBJ1-2; D might be TRBD1 (6 bases). Germline loops: CDR1 SGHVS, CDR2 FQNEAQ. The CDR3 has 14 amino acids. Trimming took off 0 bases at V and 2 bases at J, with 7 bases between the two ends.

The chain employs TRBV14 and TRBJ2-3; no reliable D call. The CDR3 loop spans 15 amino acids. The germline CDR1 and CDR2 sequences are SGHDN and FVKESK. V was clipped by 5 bases and J by 0 bases, with 12 bases between them. The DNA for the CDR3 is TGTGCCAGCAGCTCGGCGGCGGAGAGCACAGATACGCAGTATTTT. Encoded protein: CASSSAAESTDTQYF.

The CDR3 coding sequence is TGTGCCAGCAGCTTCAAGGACAGGCAAAATTCTGGAAACACCATATATTTT. Translated: CASSFKDRQNSGNTIYF. The chain joins TRBV5-6 to TRBJ1-3, with TRBD1 matching 7 bases. This CDR3 contains 17 residues. CDR1 and CDR2 (germline): SGHDT, YYEEEE. The V segment lost 2 bases and the J segment 1 base; nucleotides outside the gene matches: 9.

J is TRBJ1-2 and V is TRBV10-3; D possibly corresponds to TRBD1 (5 bases). The CDR3 has 14 residues. Deletions cut 5 bases from V and 2 bases from J, with 12 bases between. The germline V gene encodes CDR1 ENHRY and CDR2 SYGVKD. CDR3 coding DNA: TGTGCCATCAGTCGGTCAGGGAAGAACTATGGCTACACCTTC. This gives the protein CAISRSGKNYGYTF.

V gene TRBV4-1 combines with J gene TRBJ2-6, with 8 positions matching TRBD1. The CDR3 contains 18 residues. Germline V gene data show CDR1 as MGHRA and CDR2 as YSYEKL. V lost 4 bases to trimming and J lost 0 bases; unmatched junction nucleotides: 8. DNA for the CDR3: TGCGCCAGCAGCCTCCGACAGGGGATTAGCTCTGGGGCCAACGTCCTGACTTTC. It codes for CASSLRQGISSGANVLTF.

The table lists this clonotype with many counts. This rearrangement joins TRBV11-2 to TRBJ2-3, with TRBD2 matching 10 bases. The V segment lost 4 bases and the J segment 1 base; nucleotides outside the gene matches: 2. The germline CDR1 and CDR2 sequences are SGHAT and FQNNGV. This CDR3 comprises 15 residues. In DNA, the CDR3 is TGTGCCAGCAGCTCGCTAGCGGGGGGCACAGATACGCAGTATTTT. Residues: CASSSLAGGTDTQYF.

The sample holds a few counts of this clonotype. V is TRBV19 and J is TRBJ2-7; weak D call: TRBD2 (5 bases). The CDR3 contains 16 residues. Germline-derived CDR1 and CDR2 are LNHDA and SQIVND (reference sequence). V lost 5 bases, J lost 0 bases, and 17 bases lay in between. The CDR3: CASSALLAGSSYEQYF. The CDR3 DNA is TGTGCCAGTAGTGCCTTGTTGGCGGGTAGCTCCTACGAGCAGTACTTC.

CDR3 loop: CASSDPGQGKAMNEQYF. CDR3 sequence (DNA): TGTGCCAGCAGCGATCCGGGACAGGGGAAGGCGATGAACGAGCAGTACTTC. This chain links TRBV5-6 with TRBJ2-7; 10 bases fit TRBD1. After removal of 4 bases from V and 5 bases from J, the junction contained 15 bases not matched to a gene. This CDR3 is 17 amino acids long. In germline, CDR1 is SGHDT, CDR2 YYEEEE.

J is TRBJ2-3 and V is TRBV5-1; 11 bases agree with TRBD1. Looked up from germline, CDR1 is SGHRS and CDR2 is YFSETQ. The junction had 7 bases not matched to a gene; V was cut back by 4 bases and J by 3 bases. The CDR3 totals 16 residues. The CDR3 region is CASSLDRGHMTDTQYF. The CDR3, as DNA: TGCGCCAGCAGCCTGGACAGGGGGCATATGACAGATACGCAGTATTTT.

In this sample, this clonotype turned up many times. The chain recombines TRBV7-2 with TRBJ2-2; possibly TRBD1 for D (5 bases). From germline, CDR1 is SGHTA and CDR2 FQGNSA. The CDR3 covers 16 residues. The V gene lost 1 base and the J gene lost 5 bases, with 14 bases spanning the gap. The CDR3 nucleotides are TGTGCCAGCAGCTTAGATCCAGGGTTGTATACCGGGGAGCTGTTTTTT. Translating gives CASSLDPGLYTGELFF.

V usage is TRBV6-1 and J usage is TRBJ2-5; perhaps TRBD1 as D (6 bases). Between the trimmed V and J ends, which lost 0 bases and 2 bases, there was a span of 10 bases. CDR3 length equals 15 residues. Per germline, CDR1 MNHNS and CDR2 SASEGT. The CDR3 is CASSEATGRQETQYF. CDR3 DNA sequence: TGTGCCAGCAGTGAAGCCACAGGGAGACAAGAGACCCAGTACTTC.

This clonotype was found a few times. The chain has TRBV3-1 and TRBJ2-3, with D perhaps TRBD2 (5 bases). The germline CDR1 and CDR2 sequences are LGHDT and YNNKEL (reference sequence). Deletions cut 8 bases from V and 7 bases from J, with 16 bases between. This CDR3 has 13 residues. CDR3: CASGLAGINTQYF. The DNA of the CDR3 is TGTGCCAGCGGTCTGGCGGGCATAAATACGCAGTATTTT.

This clonotype occurred a few times. The chain employs TRBV6-2 or TRBV6-3 and TRBJ2-1; weak D call: TRBD2 (6 bases). The germline CDR1 and CDR2 sequences are MNHEY and SVGEGT. Deletions cut 10 bases from V and 6 bases from J, with 22 bases between. The CDR3 runs 15 residues. In nucleotides, the CDR3 is TGTGCCACTCTCCGGGACTTATCTACAATCAATGAGCAGTTCTTC. Translated, it gives CATLRDLSTINEQFF.